These T cell receptor beta chains were read from a single sample in a study of blood T cell repertoires in COVID-19. The data were produced by immunoSEQ multiplex PCR, yet TCRdb's version contains in-frame clones alone and is incomplete. The sample includes around 300,000 clones, approximately 91% of them seen just once. Sequenced input: peripheral blood. The receptors were sampled from a woman aged 30 to 39 with COVID-19, enrolled during active disease. CDR3s leave out the opening cysteine and the closing phenylalanine or tryptophan. Fields, in order: CDR3 length, J gene, V gene, CDR3 protein.

CDR3 length: 14
J gene: TRBJ2-6
V gene: TRBV5-8
CDR3 protein: ASSLGPDTGANVLT

CDR3 length: 15
J gene: TRBJ2-5
V gene: TRBV11-2
CDR3 protein: ASSPHPTSGSQETQY

CDR3 length: 17
J gene: TRBJ2-4
V gene: TRBV7-2
CDR3 protein: ASSLAGPNTGATGNIQY

CDR3 length: 11
J gene: TRBJ1-2
V gene: TRBV12-3/TRBV12-4
CDR3 protein: ASSFGVNYGYT

CDR3 length: 13
J gene: TRBJ2-7
V gene: TRBV5-5
CDR3 protein: ASSLEGQGSYEQY

CDR3 length: 16
J gene: TRBJ2-1
V gene: TRBV11-2
CDR3 protein: ASTSFLLAGGGMGEQF

CDR3 length: 14
J gene: TRBJ1-3
V gene: TRBV11-2
CDR3 protein: ASSPLVAATGNTIY

CDR3 length: 12
J gene: TRBJ1-1
V gene: TRBV6-2/TRBV6-3
CDR3 protein: ASSPTRVKTEAF

CDR3 length: 14
J gene: TRBJ1-1
V gene: TRBV6-4
CDR3 protein: ASSVRAGDMNTEAF

CDR3 length: 12
J gene: TRBJ1-6
V gene: TRBV6-5
CDR3 protein: ATTGRSYNSPLH

CDR3 length: 15
J gene: TRBJ1-5
V gene: TRBV28
CDR3 protein: ASSFDRGLEGNQPQH

CDR3 length: 12
J gene: TRBJ1-5
V gene: TRBV19
CDR3 protein: ASSETGGNQPQH

CDR3 length: 13
J gene: TRBJ2-4
V gene: TRBV28
CDR3 protein: ATLPGGQGIDIQY

CDR3 length: 12
J gene: TRBJ2-5
V gene: TRBV11-2
CDR3 protein: ASSATSVLETQY

CDR3 length: 11
J gene: TRBJ1-2
V gene: TRBV2
CDR3 protein: ARRGQTNYGYT

CDR3 length: 13
J gene: TRBJ2-1
V gene: TRBV7-9
CDR3 protein: ASSLGASGHNEQF

CDR3 length: 12
J gene: TRBJ1-2
V gene: TRBV7-9
CDR3 protein: ASSSSKGNYGYT

CDR3 length: 9
J gene: TRBJ1-2
V gene: TRBV18
CDR3 protein: ASSPGTGES

CDR3 length: 12
J gene: TRBJ1-1
V gene: TRBV5-1
CDR3 protein: ASSLGGGDTEAF

CDR3 length: 13
J gene: TRBJ2-5
V gene: TRBV27
CDR3 protein: ASSSGQGKQETQY

CDR3 length: 13
J gene: TRBJ2-2
V gene: TRBV5-6
CDR3 protein: ASSLAPSDTGELF

CDR3 length: 13
J gene: TRBJ1-4
V gene: TRBV2
CDR3 protein: ASTDTTGGLEKLF

CDR3 length: 10
J gene: TRBJ1-2
V gene: TRBV7-8
CDR3 protein: ASSLGSYGYT

CDR3 length: 13
J gene: TRBJ2-3
V gene: TRBV7-2
CDR3 protein: ASSSRQGWGDTQY

CDR3 length: 8
J gene: TRBJ1-2
V gene: TRBV29-1
CDR3 protein: SAWDSGYT

CDR3 length: 11
J gene: TRBJ1-6
V gene: TRBV27
CDR3 protein: ACRGAPGSPLH

CDR3 length: 17
J gene: TRBJ2-1
V gene: TRBV21-1
CDR3 protein: ASRKGGSGRAKEGNEQF

CDR3 length: 14
J gene: TRBJ2-1
V gene: TRBV7-2
CDR3 protein: ASSSRTSGIIDEQF

CDR3 length: 12
J gene: TRBJ2-1
V gene: TRBV3-1/TRBV3-2
CDR3 protein: ASSQEGLGDEQF

CDR3 length: 12
J gene: TRBJ2-3
V gene: TRBV27
CDR3 protein: ASRTGTKTDTQY

CDR3 length: 13
J gene: TRBJ2-3
V gene: TRBV28
CDR3 protein: ASRNTGQITDTQY

CDR3 length: 13
J gene: TRBJ1-2
V gene: TRBV19
CDR3 protein: ASSTLGQGGNGYT

CDR3 length: 11
J gene: TRBJ2-1
V gene: TRBV19
CDR3 protein: ASTKGDYNEQF

CDR3 length: 11
J gene: TRBJ1-1
V gene: TRBV29-1
CDR3 protein: SVARDTNTEAF

CDR3 length: 11
J gene: TRBJ1-2
V gene: TRBV5-1
CDR3 protein: ASSLGQGVGYT

CDR3 length: 11
J gene: TRBJ1-2
V gene: TRBV29-1
CDR3 protein: SVVRQGNYGYT

CDR3 length: 12
J gene: TRBJ1-3
V gene: TRBV30
CDR3 protein: AWSVERNGNTIY

CDR3 length: 12
J gene: TRBJ1-6
V gene: TRBV28
CDR3 protein: ASRGEVDNSPLH

CDR3 length: 13
J gene: TRBJ1-5
V gene: TRBV28
CDR3 protein: ASSPQLDRDQPQH

CDR3 length: 13
J gene: TRBJ2-1
V gene: TRBV11-2
CDR3 protein: ASSNRDRTYNEQF

CDR3 length: 13
J gene: TRBJ1-1
V gene: TRBV18
CDR3 protein: ASSPPGQGNTEAF